These T cell receptor beta chains were read from a single sample in a study of identical twins. One entry per CDR3 protein results from TCRdb running MiXCR on the 5' RACE reads. This table has some 630,000 distinct CDR3 sequences, less than 9% appearing once. A further study also used this sample, focusing on yellow fever vaccine responses in identical twins.

The sample comprised PBMCs. The origin of the receptors is a young woman in good health. Both conserved end residues are part of each CDR3. D genes are given only for firm matches. Rows give clone size only sometimes, using once, few, many, or a class for an expanded clone.

V,size,J,D,CDR3,DNA
TRBV11-2,few,TRBJ2-2,.,CASPVVVGALTGELFF,TGTGCCAGCCCGGTAGTGGTAGGGGCGCTGACTGGGGAGCTGTTTTTT
TRBV5-1,few,TRBJ2-1,TRBD2,CASSAVAGGYNEQFF,TGCGCCAGCAGCGCCGTAGCGGGAGGATACAATGAGCAGTTCTTC
TRBV10-3,.,TRBJ1-1,.,CAISESRDGTEAFF,TGTGCCATCAGTGAGTCTAGGGATGGCACTGAAGCTTTCTTT
TRBV14,many,TRBJ1-1,.,CASSQEGHEAFF,TGTGCCAGCAGCCAAGAGGGCCATGAAGCTTTCTTT
TRBV5-1,many,TRBJ2-3,.,CASSTGDTQYF,TGTGCCAGCAGTACGGGGGATACGCAGTATTTT
TRBV29-1,many,TRBJ2-1,.,CSVKIPAGYNEQFF,TGCAGCGTCAAGATTCCCGCAGGCTACAATGAGCAGTTCTTC
TRBV9,many,TRBJ2-1,.,CASSARTSTPFYNEQFF,TGTGCCAGCAGCGCCCGAACTTCCACCCCTTTTTACAATGAGCAGTTCTTC
TRBV7-9,.,TRBJ2-1,TRBD2,CASRPLASGIYEQFF,TGTGCCAGCAGGCCGCTGGCTAGCGGGATCTATGAGCAGTTCTTC
TRBV5-1,.,TRBJ2-2,TRBD1,CASCLGQGNTGELFF,TGCGCCAGCTGCCTGGGACAGGGGAACACCGGGGAGCTGTTTTTT
TRBV27,few,TRBJ1-3,.,CASSLHSFGNTIYF,TGTGCCAGCAGCCTTCACTCATTCGGAAACACCATATATTTT
TRBV5-1,.,TRBJ1-5,.,CASSLNGGTGTDQPQHF,TGCGCCAGCAGCTTGAACGGCGGCACAGGGACGGATCAGCCCCAGCATTTT
TRBV12-3/TRBV12-4,many,TRBJ2-3,.,CASRVQEGQYF,TGTGCCAGCAGGGTGCAAGAGGGGCAGTATTTT
TRBV10-2,few,TRBJ1-5,.,CASAQGISQPQHF,TGCGCCAGTGCGCAGGGAATCTCTCAGCCCCAGCATTTT
TRBV4-1,many,TRBJ1-1,.,CASTPKGIGQIKNTEAFF,TGCGCCAGCACCCCAAAAGGTATCGGACAGATAAAGAACACTGAAGCTTTCTTT
TRBV29-1,.,TRBJ2-1,TRBD1,CSPRTGGKREPYNEQFF,TGCAGCCCGAGGACAGGGGGAAAGCGGGAGCCCTACAATGAGCAGTTCTTC
TRBV29-1,few,TRBJ2-1,.,CSVSESGNEQFF,TGCAGCGTTTCCGAGTCTGGGAATGAGCAGTTCTTC
TRBV3-1,few,TRBJ2-5,.,CASSPAKETQYF,TGTGCCAGCAGCCCTGCCAAAGAGACCCAGTACTTC
TRBV5-1,.,TRBJ1-6,.,CASSLGHPGVESPLHF,TGCGCCAGCAGCTTGGGTCATCCGGGGGTGGAATCACCCCTCCACTTT
TRBV7-6,many,TRBJ2-2,.,CASSVDTNTGELFF,TGTGCCAGCAGCGTGGACACGAACACCGGGGAGCTGTTTTTT
TRBV5-6,.,TRBJ2-7,.,CASSNGQGWYF,TGTGCCAGCAGCAACGGACAAGGTTGGTACTTC
TRBV6-5,few,TRBJ2-1,.,CASSYNTASYNEQFF,TGTGCCAGCAGTTACAATACAGCGAGCTACAATGAGCAGTTCTTC
TRBV3-1,.,TRBJ1-5,TRBD1,CATSTGVGGNQPQHF,TGTGCCACCTCGACAGGGGTGGGCGGCAATCAGCCCCAGCATTTT
TRBV20-1,many,TRBJ2-1,.,CSARGASDNEQFF,TGCAGTGCTAGAGGTGCCTCGGACAATGAGCAGTTCTTC
TRBV5-5,.,TRBJ1-5,.,CASSLGRANNQPQHF,TGTGCCAGCAGCTTGGGTAGGGCCAACAATCAGCCCCAGCATTTT
TRBV28,many,TRBJ2-5,TRBD1,CATGQGRIAETQYF,TGTGCCACTGGACAGGGTCGGATCGCGGAGACCCAGTACTTC
TRBV12-3/TRBV12-4,.,TRBJ2-5,.,CASSFQGTVETQYF,TGTGCCAGCAGTTTCCAGGGGACGGTAGAGACCCAGTACTTC
TRBV9,few,TRBJ2-3,TRBD2,CASSAPKGVLAETESTDTQYF,TGTGCCAGCAGCGCCCCCAAAGGGGTGCTAGCGGAGACCGAGAGCACAGATACGCAGTATTTT
TRBV20-1,few,TRBJ2-7,.,CSARRDDQQYF,TGCAGTGCTAGAAGGGACGACCAACAGTACTTC
TRBV12-3/TRBV12-4,many,TRBJ1-5,.,CASSLGAKGPQHF,TGTGCCAGCAGTTTGGGGGCGAAGGGGCCCCAGCATTTT
TRBV25-1,many,TRBJ2-1,TRBD2,CASSVWLAGHNEQFF,TGTGCCAGCAGTGTTTGGCTAGCGGGCCACAATGAGCAGTTCTTC
TRBV20-1,.,TRBJ2-3,TRBD2,CSARLLAGNTDTQYF,TGCAGTGCTAGATTACTAGCGGGAAACACAGATACGCAGTATTTT
TRBV7-2,few,TRBJ2-5,TRBD2,CASSSPVLAGGQETQYF,TGTGCCAGCAGCTCCCCCGTCCTAGCGGGAGGCCAAGAGACCCAGTACTTC
TRBV12-3/TRBV12-4,few,TRBJ1-5,TRBD1,CASRGQGSGQPQHF,TGTGCCAGCAGGGGACAGGGGAGCGGCCAGCCCCAGCATTTT
TRBV25-1,few,TRBJ2-3,.,CASRTGPEYSTDTQYF,TGTGCCAGCAGGACGGGCCCCGAATACTCTACAGATACGCAGTATTTT
TRBV28,few,TRBJ1-4,.,CASSLGAAGNEKLFF,TGTGCCAGCAGTTTAGGGGCAGCGGGAAATGAAAAACTGTTTTTT